This T cell receptor beta chain derives from a study of CD8+ T cells in alopecia areata. In the study overall: Treated patients were dosed with oral tofacitinib, taking 5 to 10 mg twice daily. Study observations and caveats: Lesional tissue from the scalp (especially in alopecia totalis/universalis) showed higher clonality than normal scalp. Numerous expanded lesional clones remained in scalp and blood during tofacitinib.

Treatment meaning: oral pan-JAK inhibitor, 5-10 mg twice daily. Researchers took lesional scalp punch biopsies and peripheral blood from people who were alopecia areata patients. Extracted from the samples, RNA was reverse transcribed into cDNA to serve as the sequencing template. Measured with immunoSEQ multiplex PCR; TCRdb has only the in-frame clones, and not every one. The sample records roughly 190,000 clones, roughly 60% being singletons. As concerns this clone: Its antigen is unidentified.

The CDR3 totals 14 residues. CDR1 SQVTM and CDR2 ANQGSEA come from the germline V gene. The V end lost 3 bases, the J end lost 7 bases, and 18 bases lay between the germline ends. The sequence derives from a human donor with alopecia areata. This rearrangement joins TRBV29-1 to TRBJ1-2, with D possibly matching TRBD1 (5 bases). Material: CD4+ T cells sorted from blood, obtained at week 24, from a patient treated with tofacitinib. The CDR3: CSVDNSRSQGGYTF. The CDR3 coding sequence is TGCAGCGTTGACAACTCAAGGTCGCAGGGTGGCTACACCTTC.